This T cell receptor (beta chain) is drawn from a study of T cell repertoires in cytomegalovirus infection (dated by TCRdb to the late 2010s). For the wider study: Recently identified HLA-C-restricted CMV epitopes, whose presentation resists viral immunomodulation, were targeted by peptide stimulations together with well-studied HLA-B-restricted epitopes. Because public TCR beta signatures pointed to carriage of CMV infection together with the matching HLA type, the HLA type of each donor mattered for the analysis.

Sequencing used an Illumina HiSeq 1500. TCRdb reanalyzed the raw reads on its own, using fastp at Q25 for trimming and MiXCR for clone calling, and kept in-frame beta chains. Each CDR3 protein appears once, grouped with its most common genes and DNA. The sample records about 160,000 distinct CDR3 sequences, about 20% of which are singletons. The ten largest clones capture 25% of the sample. This specimen's treatment or condition label, per the study, means: in vitro stimulation with specific CMV peptide epitopes to enrich CMV-specific T cells. This clonotype was counted only a few times. It has no known antigen specificity. The record has no base qualities; no much larger clone is one base away. Overall results and qualifications from the work: The ex vivo response was dominated by HLA-C-restricted CMV-specific TCR beta clonotypes, and the single most frequent clonotype in two of eight donors was supplied by these HLA-C-restricted clonotypes. Cumulative frequency of public TCR beta family members discriminated carriers of CMV infection plus the relevant HLA type in this cohort and an independent approximately 400-donor cohort.

The CDR3 numbers 16 residues from cysteine through phenylalanine. Left in the record is the CDR3 DNA by itself, 48 bases read in frame from the first base. Per the germline V gene, SGHVS is the CDR1 and FNYEAQ is the CDR2. Unmatched junction bases come to 7, with V trimmed by 5 bases and J by 0 bases. This TCR derives from a human donor in good health (CMV status not recorded). Some clones in this sample may be carry-over from other donors' samples. This material consisted of CD8+ T cells from cultured PBMCs, taken from culture after CMV antigen stimulation. The rearranged chain carries TRBV7-6 and TRBJ1-3, with 7 middle bases fitting TRBD1. In nucleotides, the sequence is TGTGCCAGCAGCCAATCCGACAGGGCCTCTGGAAACACCATATATTTT. Its coded protein is CASSQSDRASGNTIYF. The full variable domain, with segments outside the CDR3 supplied by the reference TRBV7-6 and TRBJ1-3 proteins, appears as GAGVSQSPRYKVTKRGQDVALRCDPISGHVSLYWYRQALGQGPEFLTYFNYEAQQDKSGLPNDRFSAERPEGSISTLTIQRTEQRDSAMYRCASSQSDRASGNTIYFGEGSWLTVV.